A selection of T cell receptor beta chains follows, all from one sample in a study of cytomegalovirus exposure and HLA in healthy donors. The method was immunoSEQ multiplex PCR; TCRdb's version includes in-frame clones alone and lacks a portion of them. The table includes 140,000 to 150,000 clones, under 90% detected once. The specimen was PBMCs. The origin of the receptors is a boy between 2 and 10 years old in good health and CMV-seronegative. Each CDR3 is given with its conserved first and last residue. A D gene is named only where the DNA matches it firmly. Size tells how often a clone was seen (once, few, many) or the class of an expanded clone, and some rows leave it out.

16	TRBV27	TRBJ2-6	-	-	CASSLRGTAGANVLTF	TGTGCCAGCAGTTTAAGGGGAACGGCTGGGGCCAACGTCCTGACTTTC
17	TRBV7-6	TRBJ2-2	-	-	CASSSRPQGSVDGELFF	TGTGCCAGCAGCAGCCGACCGCAGGGATCTGTAGACGGGGAGCTGTTTTTT
16	TRBV15	TRBJ1-4	-	-	CATSRDYVSRSEKLFF	TGTGCCACCAGCAGAGATTACGTCTCGAGGAGTGAAAAACTGTTTTTT
16	TRBV27	TRBJ1-1	once	TRBD1	CASSFGTGSANTEAFF	TGTGCCAGCAGTTTCGGGACAGGCAGTGCGAACACTGAAGCTTTCTTT
15	TRBV29-1	TRBJ2-7	-	TRBD2	CSVLMTSGRTYEQYF	TGCAGCGTGCTGATGACTAGCGGTAGAACCTACGAGCAGTACTTC
16	TRBV4-1	TRBJ2-3	-	TRBD2	CASSPARRGFTDTQYF	TGCGCCAGCAGCCCCGCGAGGCGGGGGTTCACAGATACGCAGTATTTT
16	TRBV7-8	TRBJ1-1	-	-	CASSLERGSMNTEAFF	TGTGCCAGCAGCTTAGAACGGGGGTCTATGAACACTGAAGCTTTCTTT
15	TRBV18	TRBJ2-1	-	-	CASSPLQGQNNEQFF	TGTGCCAGCTCACCACTCCAGGGACAAAACAATGAGCAGTTCTTC
15	TRBV4-3	TRBJ2-1	-	TRBD2	CASSYGTSRYNEQFF	TGCGCCAGCAGCTACGGGACTAGCAGATACAATGAGCAGTTCTTC
12	TRBV28	TRBJ2-7	-	TRBD1	CASSTGTADQYF	TGTGCCAGCAGTACCGGGACAGCAGATCAGTACTTC
16	TRBV7-9	TRBJ2-7	-	TRBD1	CSSSFSIGTVSYEQYF	TGTTCCAGCAGCTTTAGTATTGGGACAGTCTCCTACGAGCAGTACTTC
16	TRBV29-1	TRBJ2-2	once	TRBD2	CSVDSGRARSTGELFF	TGCAGCGTTGATTCCGGGAGGGCCCGTTCCACCGGGGAGCTGTTTTTT
12	TRBV7-9	TRBJ1-1	-	-	CASSLRGREAFF	TGTGCCAGCAGCTTAAGAGGGAGGGAAGCTTTCTTT
16	TRBV27	TRBJ2-1	-	TRBD1	CASSFAPGQGRDEQFF	TGTGCCAGCAGTTTTGCTCCGGGACAGGGGAGAGATGAGCAGTTCTTC
11	TRBV25-1	TRBJ2-1	-	-	CASGGMAEQFF	TGTGCCAGCGGGGGGATGGCGGAGCAGTTCTTC
14	TRBV6-5	TRBJ1-1	-	-	CASSFTRSQTEAFF	TGTGCCAGCAGTTTCACTCGTTCCCAAACTGAAGCTTTCTTT
12	TRBV30	TRBJ1-2	-	TRBD1	CAWSPRQGVATF	TGTGCCTGGAGTCCGCGACAGGGGGTCGCTACCTTC
15	TRBV13	TRBJ2-1	-	TRBD2	CASSLGGEGYNEQFF	TGTGCCAGCAGCTTAGGGGGGGAGGGGTACAATGAGCAGTTCTTC
16	TRBV4-3	TRBJ2-1	-	-	CASSQDLGGAPDEQFF	TGCGCCAGCAGCCAAGATCTAGGGGGAGCCCCGGATGAGCAGTTCTTC
15	TRBV2	TRBJ2-1	-	TRBD2	CASRETSGNSNEQFF	TGTGCCAGCAGGGAGACTAGCGGGAACTCCAATGAGCAGTTCTTC
15	TRBV2	TRBJ2-3	-	TRBD1	CASRDRGQASDTQYF	TGTGCCAGCAGGGACAGGGGACAGGCCTCAGATACGCAGTATTTT
18	TRBV9	TRBJ1-6	once	-	CASSVPPGSAESNSPLHF	TGTGCCAGCAGCGTCCCTCCCGGTTCGGCGGAATCTAATTCACCCCTCCACTTT
13	TRBV18	TRBJ1-1	-	-	CASHPGGNTEAFF	TGTGCCAGCCACCCGGGGGGGAACACTGAAGCTTTCTTT
14	TRBV19	TRBJ2-2	-	-	CASGPGLLTGELFF	TGTGCCAGTGGCCCTGGACTCCTCACCGGGGAGCTGTTTTTT
14	TRBV7-6	TRBJ2-1	-	-	CASSLVPGDGEQFF	TGTGCCAGCAGCTTGGTACCAGGGGACGGTGAGCAGTTCTTC
13	TRBV7-9	TRBJ2-7	-	-	CASSLGQRYEQYF	TGTGCCAGCAGCTTGGGACAAAGATACGAGCAGTACTTC
17	TRBV7-9	TRBJ1-1	-	-	CASSLGGKSLMNTEAFF	TGTGCCAGCAGCTTAGGGGGCAAAAGTCTCATGAACACTGAAGCTTTCTTT
14	TRBV9	TRBJ2-2	-	-	CASSVRSRYGELFF	TGTGCCAGCAGCGTACGGTCCCGCTACGGGGAGCTGTTTTTT
14	TRBV6-1	TRBJ1-2	once	-	CASNRDSGHYGYTF	TGTGCCAGTAACAGGGATTCAGGTCACTACGGCTACACCTTC
15	TRBV11-2	TRBJ1-4	-	-	CASSFSSLYNEKLFF	TGTGCCAGCAGTTTTTCTTCCCTCTATAATGAAAAACTGTTTTTT
14	TRBV6-5	TRBJ2-3	-	-	CASRRTAAKDTQYF	TGTGCCAGCAGACGGACAGCGGCGAAAGATACGCAGTATTTT
15	TRBV9	TRBJ2-1	-	TRBD2	CASSPKAGVRDEQFF	TGTGCCAGCAGCCCGAAAGCGGGAGTTCGCGATGAGCAGTTCTTC
14	TRBV2	TRBJ1-5	-	-	CASTGVRANQPQHF	TGTGCCAGCACCGGGGTACGGGCAAATCAGCCCCAGCATTTT
15	TRBV18	TRBJ2-7	-	-	CASSWRPRGSYEQYF	TGTGCCAGCTCATGGAGGCCCAGGGGATCCTACGAGCAGTACTTC
15	TRBV4-1	TRBJ1-5	-	-	CASSQGFRTGQPQHF	TGCGCCAGCAGCCAAGGTTTTAGAACGGGGCAGCCCCAGCATTTT
16	TRBV10-3	TRBJ2-7	-	TRBD1	CAISELDAGGHYEQYF	TGTGCCATCAGTGAGCTCGATGCAGGGGGCCATTACGAGCAGTACTTC
13	TRBV6-4	TRBJ1-1	-	TRBD1	CASRQDRATEAFF	TGTGCCAGCAGGCAGGACAGGGCCACTGAAGCTTTCTTT
16	TRBV6-1	TRBJ2-3	once	-	CASSEGRSGRTDTQYF	TGTGCCAGCAGTGAAGGCCGTTCGGGTAGAACAGATACGCAGTATTTT
15	TRBV6-1	TRBJ1-1	-	-	CASLRVGGRNTEAFF	TGTGCCAGCTTACGGGTGGGAGGGCGGAACACTGAAGCTTTCTTT
14	TRBV5-1	TRBJ1-2	-	-	CASRQGAEGGGYTF	TGCGCCAGCAGACAAGGAGCGGAAGGTGGTGGCTACACCTTC
16	TRBV29-1	TRBJ1-1	-	TRBD1	CSVEGGQGGVGTEAFF	TGCAGCGTTGAAGGGGGACAGGGGGGGGTCGGCACTGAAGCTTTCTTT